These 4 T cell receptor beta chains share one sample of origin, sequenced in a study of T cell responses to AZD1222 COVID-19 vaccine. Data came from immunoSEQ multiplex PCR; TCRdb stores just in-frame clones and leaves some out. The table lists 150,000 to 200,000 clones, approximately 92% of them singletons. The material sequenced was peripheral blood, taken 28 days after the second dose of the MenACWY control vaccine. The receptors were sampled from an adult who received the MenACWY meningococcal vaccine as a control.

V gene TRBV5-1 combines with J gene TRBJ1-1; D is perhaps TRBD1 (5 bases). Germline CDR1 and CDR2: SGHRS and YFSETQ. V lost 0 bases and J lost 1, with 13 bases in between. The CDR3 is 16 residues long. CDR3 bases: TGCGCCAGCAGCTTGGAGGGACGGGGGAGGAACACTGAAGCTTTCTTT. It is translated as CASSLEGRGRNTEAFF.

V and J are TRBV27 and TRBJ1-5, with 7 bases aligning to TRBD1. The CDR3 runs 15 residues. Germline loops: CDR1 MNHEY, CDR2 SMNVEV (reference sequence). The trim removed 6 bases at V and 7 bases at J, leaving 12 bases unmatched. The CDR3 spells CASSTTGTVGQPQHF. The CDR3 DNA reads TGTGCCAGCAGCACTACCGGGACAGTCGGACAGCCCCAGCATTTT.

This chain connects TRBV7-2 to TRBJ2-7, with no clear D. Germline V CDR1 and CDR2: SGHTA, FQGNSA. V was shortened by 5 bases and J by 4 bases, with 9 bases between the two germline ends. The CDR3 spans 12 residues. The CDR3 loop reads CASSLTPYEQYF. In DNA form, the CDR3 reads TGTGCCAGCAGCCTGACGCCTTACGAGCAGTACTTC.

About this clone itself: Mismatch with germline at one junction end may stem from a read error. The chain employs TRBV6-2 or TRBV6-3 and TRBJ1-2; D ambiguous. CDR3 length: 11 amino acids. Germline CDR1 is MNHEY and CDR2 is SVGEGT. CDR3 nucleotides: TGTGCCAGCAGTTACCCCCCCGCGCCGCGCTTC. This gives the protein CASSYPPAPRF.